This TCR beta chain was sequenced for a study of response to subunit inactivated influenza vaccine. In TCRdb, the RT-PCR reads were re-called with MiXCR into one record per CDR3 protein. The sample holds hundreds of thousands of distinct CDR3 sequences, around 14% seen once. The CDR3 is 15 amino acids. V lost 4 bases to trimming and J lost 6 bases, with 17 bases between them. The germline gives CDR1 SGHRS, CDR2 YFSETQ. The sequencing used PBMCs from blood, collected approximately 13 days after vaccination. The rearrangement uses TRBV5-1 and TRBJ2-1, with D perhaps TRBD1 (8 bases). This clonotype was sampled from a man aged 50 or older who received an inactivated influenza vaccine. CDR3 region: CASSLQGGPFNEQFF. The CDR3 nucleotides are TGCGCCAGCAGCCTACAGGGGGGGCCCTTCAATGAGCAGTTCTTC.